Below are 24 T cell receptor beta chains sequenced from a single sample in a study of shared clonotypes between healthy human individuals (dated by TCRdb to the early 2020s). The library was prepared using the immunoSEQ multiplex PCR assay. In TCRdb, the immuneACCESS table is reduced to in-frame sequences with V and J assigned. These tables do not hold every clone; where another copy was compared, an unresolved V gene accounts for under half, and the others remain unexplained. Within this sample are some 530,000 clones, with approximately 82% of them counted one time only. More than 10% of the sample goes to the ten largest clones. The sample was PBMCs. Source of these receptors: a woman in her 40s in good health. Some clones in this sample may be carry-over from other donors' samples.

The V call is TRBV27, the J call TRBJ2-7, with TRBD2 identical over 9 bases. The germline V gene encodes CDR1 MNHEY and CDR2 SMNVEV (reference sequence). V was pared by 5 bases and J by 0 bases, with 5 bases of the junction left unmatched. The CDR3 is made up of 15 amino acids. DNA of the CDR3: TGTGCCAGCAGTGACTGGACTAGCGCCTCCTACGAGCAGTACTTC. Translation: CASSDWTSASYEQYF.

J is TRBJ1-2 and V is TRBV21-1; the D call in the table, TRBD1, was not verified against the DNA. TRBV21-1 is an annotated pseudogene. This CDR3 region has 14 residues. CDR3 amino acids: CASRMARAKKGYTF. In DNA, the CDR3 is TGTGCCAGCCGGATGGCCAGGGCTAAGAAAGGCTACACCTTC.

V usage is TRBV2 and J usage is TRBJ2-1; 9 positions match TRBD2. This CDR3 contains 12 residues. Germline V CDR1 and CDR2: SNHLY, FYNNEI. Losses at the gene ends were 6 bases for V and 10 bases for J; bases not matched to a gene: 4. The CDR3 reads CASRRLADEQFF. The CDR3 DNA is TGTGCCAGCAGGCGACTAGCGGACGAGCAGTTCTTC.

This clone showed up just once. CDR3 nucleotides: TGTGCCACCAGCCCCCGGGCGAATTCACCCCTCCACTTT. It codes for CATSPRANSPLHF. The V gene is TRBV15, the J gene TRBJ1-6; no firm D call. This CDR3 comprises 13 residues. V lost 5 bases, J lost 7 bases, and 9 bases lay in between. Germline CDR1 reads LNHNV; CDR2 reads YYDKDF (reference sequence).

CDR3 coding DNA: TGTGCCAGCAGTTTACAGGAAAAAGCTTTCTTT. It yields the protein CASSLQEKAFF. This chain links TRBV28 with TRBJ1-1; D is uncertain. Per the germline V gene, CDR1 is MDHEN and CDR2 is SYDVKM. V was pared by 2 bases and J by 9 bases, with 7 bases between. CDR3 length: 11 amino acids.

This chain uses TRBV7-9 with TRBJ2-5; 15 bases fit TRBD2. The end of the DNA is better explained by TRBJ2-7, so the J call may be wrong. Germline V lookup: CDR1 SEHNR, CDR2 FQNEAQ (reference sequence). CDR3 length: 16 residues. CDR3 DNA sequence: TGTGCCAGCAGCTTCGGACTAGCGGGAGGGTCCTACGAGCAGTACTTC. It codes for CASSFGLAGGSYEQYF.

A few counts support this clone. V is TRBV4-2 and J is TRBJ1-4; D is possibly TRBD1 (5 bases). V lost 0 bases and J 0 bases, leaving 5 bases between the germline ends. This CDR3 region has 15 residues. From germline, CDR1 is LGHNA and CDR2 YNFKEQ. The chain's CDR3 is CASSQETATNEKLFF. CDR3 coding DNA: TGTGCCAGCAGCCAAGAGACAGCAACTAATGAAAAACTGTTTTTT.

V usage is TRBV27 and J usage is TRBJ1-3, with D maybe TRBD1 (5 bases). Trimming took off 3 bases at V and 2 bases at J, with 11 bases between the two ends. The CDR3 contains 15 residues. CDR1 MNHEY and CDR2 SMNVEV come from the germline V gene (reference sequence). The CDR3 region is CASSLGGVAGNTIYF. CDR3 nucleotide sequence: TGTGCCAGCAGTTTGGGGGGGGTCGCTGGAAACACCATATATTTT.

For the CDR3, the DNA is TGTGCCAGCAGTTTCCCCCCTCCGGAGAAACTGTTTTTT. The encoded protein is CASSFPPPEKLFF. The J gene is TRBJ1-4, the V gene TRBV28; D not certain. Germline V lookup: CDR1 MDHEN, CDR2 SYDVKM. CDR3 size: 13 residues. Trimming shortened V by 3 bases and J by 11 bases, and 13 bases separated the two germline ends.

The gene calls are TRBV6-6 and TRBJ2-7, with D possibly called TRBD1 or TRBD2 (5 bases each). CDR3 length: 14 amino acids. V lost 6 bases and J lost 2, with 14 bases in between. Germline CDR1 MNHNY, CDR2 SVGAGI (reference sequence). The CDR3 is CASSTGVGAYEQYF. DNA of the CDR3: TGTGCCAGCAGCACCGGGGTGGGGGCCTACGAGCAGTACTTC.

This clone was seen only a few times. The chain has TRBV18 and TRBJ2-5, with TRBD1 as a possible D gene (5 bases). Germline lookup yields CDR1 KGHSH and CDR2 LQKENI. The CDR3 totals 14 residues. Trimming removed 6 bases at V and 2 bases at J, with 13 bases between. The CDR3 bases are TGTGCCAGCTCCCCGGTAAGACAGCAAGAGACCCAGTACTTC. Translated: CASSPVRQQETQYF.

This chain links TRBV25-1 with TRBJ2-1; D not certain. Per germline, CDR1 MGHDK and CDR2 SYGVNS. Trimming left V 4 bases short and J 9 bases short, with 16 bases between. The CDR3 spans 14 residues. The CDR3 nucleotides are TGTGCCAGCAGTGGTCAAATAGACCCCAGTGAGCAGTTCTTC. It specifies CASSGQIDPSEQFF.

The rearrangement joins TRBV25-1 to TRBJ2-5; the match to TRBD2 covers 8 bases. The V gene end was trimmed by 10 bases and the J gene end by 5 bases; junction bases not matched to a gene: 6. Germline loops: CDR1 MGHDK, CDR2 SYGVNS. This CDR3 spans 12 amino acids. In DNA form, the CDR3 reads TGTGCCACTAATAGCGGGAAGGAGACCCAGTACTTC. As protein: CATNSGKETQYF. The full variable domain, in which reference TRBV25-1 and TRBJ2-5 provide the parts outside the CDR3, is EADIYQTPRYLVIGTGKKITLECSQTMGHDKMYWYQQDPGMELHLIHYSYGVNSTEKGDLSSESTVSRIRTEHFPLTLESARPSHTSQYLCATNSGKETQYFGPGTRLLVL.

This clone was detected a few times. The V call is TRBV11-1, the J call TRBJ2-3; D call uncertain. Trimming removed 5 bases from V and 4 bases from J, with 10 bases in between. Germline V gives CDR1 SGHAT, CDR2 FQDESV (reference sequence). The CDR3 loop spans 13 amino acids. CDR3 nucleotides: TGTGCCAGCAGCCTCAGGCTAGCAGATACGCAGTATTTT. Translating gives CASSLRLADTQYF.

V and J are TRBV5-1 and TRBJ2-3; 15 nucleotides line up with TRBD2. Per germline, CDR1 SGHRS and CDR2 YFSETQ. The CDR3 spans 19 residues. J lost 0 bases, V lost 4 bases, and 9 bases had no gene match. In nucleotides, the CDR3 is TGCGCCAGCAGCGCAGGACTAGCGGGAGGGCCGGGGAGCACAGATACGCAGTATTTT. Translation: CASSAGLAGGPGSTDTQYF.

This clone has more than one count but fewer than ten. The chain combines TRBV6-4 with TRBJ2-2; TRBD1 matches at 7 bases. Trimming took 3 bases from V and 0 from J; bases not matched to a gene: 4. CDR1 and CDR2 from the germline V gene are MRHNA and SNTAGT. CDR3 length: 16 amino acids. CDR3 in DNA: TGTGCCAGCAGTGAGGCCGGGACAGCGAACACCGGGGAGCTGTTTTTT. Translating it yields CASSEAGTANTGELFF.

The CDR3 sequence: CASSSYLKTNTGELFF. CDR3 bases: TGCGCCAGCAGCTCGTACCTAAAAACGAACACCGGGGAGCTGTTTTTT. The rearrangement joins TRBV4-3 to TRBJ2-2; no clear D. Germline V gives CDR1 LGHNA, CDR2 YSLEER. This CDR3 has 16 amino acids. V was cut by 5 bases and J by 0 bases, with 13 bases left in between.

V is TRBV5-1 and J is TRBJ2-3; no definite D call. CDR1 SGHRS and CDR2 YFSETQ come from the germline V gene. The V end lost 2 bases, the J end lost 2 bases, and 9 bases lay between the germline ends. There are 14 residues in the CDR3. For the CDR3, the DNA is TGCGCCAGCAGCTTTGGCCAAGACACAGATACGCAGTATTTT. This encodes CASSFGQDTDTQYF.

This chain joins TRBV6-1 and TRBJ2-7; 10 bases map to TRBD1. The ends lost 4 bases at V and 6 bases at J; junction bases unmatched: 6. This CDR3 comprises 14 residues. The germline V gene has CDR1 MNHNS and CDR2 SASEGT. This chain's CDR3 is CASSVRQGALEQYF. CDR3 DNA sequence: TGTGCCAGCAGTGTCAGACAGGGGGCCCTCGAGCAGTACTTC.

The J gene is TRBJ2-3, the V gene TRBV15; D might be TRBD2 (5 bases). Germline V CDR1 and CDR2: LNHNV, YYDKDF (reference sequence). The CDR3 length is 17 residues. Trimming pared 0 bases from V and 0 bases from J, leaving 13 bases between. The CDR3 bases are TGTGCCACCAGCAGAGATGTGGGAGTGACAAGCACAGATACGCAGTATTTT. Protein product: CATSRDVGVTSTDTQYF.

As to this clone: One junction end does not reproduce the germline sequence, and a read error may be involved. The chain links TRBV7-7 to TRBJ2-5; no definite D call. CDR1 is SSHAT and CDR2 is FNYEAQ in the germline V gene (reference sequence). The CDR3 runs to 13 residues. Here the CDR3 reads CASSLGVQETQYF. As DNA, the CDR3 is TGTGCTAGCAGCTTAGGAGTACAAGAGACCCAGTACTTC.

The chain couples TRBV6-5 to TRBJ1-2; 7 bases are shared with TRBD1. J gave up 5 bases and V 6 bases, and 3 bases lay outside the gene matches. CDR1 is MNHEY and CDR2 is SVGAGI in the germline V gene. There are 12 residues in the CDR3. The CDR3 reads CASSKTGYGYTF. In DNA form, the CDR3 reads TGTGCCAGCAGCAAGACAGGGTATGGCTACACCTTC.

This chain links TRBV15 with TRBJ1-2; 9 nucleotides match TRBD1. The CDR3 loop spans 13 amino acids. Germline loops: CDR1 LNHNV, CDR2 YYDKDF (reference sequence). J gave up 7 bases and V 5 bases, and 5 bases lay outside the gene matches. CDR3 residues: CATSAGQGGGYTF. The CDR3 DNA reads as TGTGCCACCAGCGCGGGACAGGGTGGTGGCTACACCTTC.

The rearrangement links TRBV7-8 to TRBJ2-1; TRBD1 is a possible D gene (6 bases). Trimming removed 3 bases from V and 8 bases from J, with 11 bases in between. This CDR3 has 13 amino acids. Germline lookup yields CDR1 SGHVS and CDR2 FQNEAQ. In nucleotides, the CDR3 is TGTGCCAGCAGCTTGGACAGCAGCGATGAGCAGTTCTTC. Its translation: CASSLDSSDEQFF. The entire variable domain, with the rest obtained from reference TRBV7-8 and TRBJ2-1, is as follows: GAGVSQSPRYKVAKRGQDVALRCDPISGHVSLFWYQQALGQGPEFLTYFQNEAQLDKSGLPSDRFFAERPEGSVSTLKIQRTQQEDSAVYLCASSLDSSDEQFFGPGTRLTVL.